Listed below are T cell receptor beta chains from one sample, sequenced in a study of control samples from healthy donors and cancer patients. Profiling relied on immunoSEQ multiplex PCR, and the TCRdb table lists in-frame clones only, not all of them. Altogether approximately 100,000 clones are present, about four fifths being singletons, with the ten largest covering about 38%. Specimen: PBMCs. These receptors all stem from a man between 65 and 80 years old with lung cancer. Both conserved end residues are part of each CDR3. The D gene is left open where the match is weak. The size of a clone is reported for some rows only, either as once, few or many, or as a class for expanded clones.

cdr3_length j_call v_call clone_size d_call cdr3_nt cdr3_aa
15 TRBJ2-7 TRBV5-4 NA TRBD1 TGTGCCAGCAGCTTCGCCGCGGACAGGGGGTACGAGCAGTACTTC CASSFAADRGYEQYF
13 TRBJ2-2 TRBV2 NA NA TGTGCCAGCAACAGGGAAGTGGTCGGGGAGCTGTTTTTT CASNREVVGELFF
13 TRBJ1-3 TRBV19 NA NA TGTGCCAGTAGGGCATCCGGACGGCACACCATATATTTT CASRASGRHTIYF
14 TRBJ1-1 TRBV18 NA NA TGTGCCAGCTCAATTTCAGGGTCCAACGCTGAAGCTTTCTTT CASSISGSNAEAFF
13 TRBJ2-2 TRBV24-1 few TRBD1 TGTGCCACCAGAGGGACAGGGGAGGGATCGTTGTTTTTT CATRGTGEGSLFF
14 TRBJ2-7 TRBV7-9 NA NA TGTGCCAGCAGCTTTTATACCGGACTTGACGAGCAGTACTTC CASSFYTGLDEQYF
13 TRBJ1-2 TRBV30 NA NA TGTGCCTGGAGTGGGGGAACGTACTATGGCTACACCTTC CAWSGGTYYGYTF
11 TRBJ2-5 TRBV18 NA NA TGTGCCAGCTCACCACAAGAGACCCAGTACTTC CASSPQETQYF
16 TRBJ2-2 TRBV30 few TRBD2 TGTGCCTGGAGTCCGATAGCGGGTCAGCGCACCGGGGAGCTGTTTTTT CAWSPIAGQRTGELFF
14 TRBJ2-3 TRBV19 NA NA TGTGCCAGTAGTATATTGGCTAGCTCAGATACGCAGTATTTT CASSILASSDTQYF
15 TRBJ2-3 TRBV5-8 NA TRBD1 TGTGCCAGCAGCTTGGGGGGGACAGGGAAAGATACGCAGTATTTT CASSLGGTGKDTQYF
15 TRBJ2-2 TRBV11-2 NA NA TGTGCCAGCAGCTTAGTATCCCAACTAGCCCGGGAGCTGTTTTTT CASSLVSQLARELFF
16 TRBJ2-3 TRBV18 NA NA TGTGCCAGCTCACCACCGGGCGGGGATAGCACAGATACGCAGTATTTT CASSPPGGDSTDTQYF
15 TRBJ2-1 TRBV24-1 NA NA TGTGCCACCAGTGATTTTTCGCAGGCTCGGGGTGAGCAGTTCTTC CATSDFSQARGEQFF
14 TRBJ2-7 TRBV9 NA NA TGTGCCAGCAGCGTGTCCAGGGCTTCCTACGAGCAGTACTTC CASSVSRASYEQYF
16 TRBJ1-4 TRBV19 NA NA TGTGCCAGTAGTATAGGTGCGGGGTTTCTTGATGAAAAACTGTTTTTT CASSIGAGFLDEKLFF
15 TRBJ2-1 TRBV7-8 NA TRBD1 TGTGCCAGCAGCTTAAGGGACAGGCCATACAATGAGCAGTTCTTC CASSLRDRPYNEQFF
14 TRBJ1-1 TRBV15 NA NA TGTGCCACCGGCCCGGGATTTACGAACACTGAAGCTTTCTTT CATGPGFTNTEAFF
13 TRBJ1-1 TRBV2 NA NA TGTGCCAGCAGTGAACGGTTTAACACTGAAGCTTTCTTT CASSERFNTEAFF
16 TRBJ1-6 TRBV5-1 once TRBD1 TGCGCCAGCAGCTTGGGCGGACAGGGGGGGAGTTCACCCCTCCACTTT CASSLGGQGGSSPLHF
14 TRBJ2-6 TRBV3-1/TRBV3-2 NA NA TGTGCCAGTAACAGCCTCTCTGGGGCCAACGTCCTGACTTTC CASNSLSGANVLTF
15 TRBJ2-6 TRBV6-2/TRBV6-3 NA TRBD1 TGTGCCAGCAGCCCGCAGGGGGCCACTCACTCTCCCCTGACTTTC CASSPQGATHSPLTF
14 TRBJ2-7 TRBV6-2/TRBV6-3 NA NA TGTGCCAGCAGTTACTCAGGGCTAGCCAGGGAGCAGTACTTC CASSYSGLAREQYF
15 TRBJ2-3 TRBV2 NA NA TGTGCCAGCAGTGGGAGGTACGCTCCCACAGATACGCAGTATTTT CASSGRYAPTDTQYF
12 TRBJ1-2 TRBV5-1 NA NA TGCGCCAGCAGCTTCGGAGACTATGGCTACACCTTC CASSFGDYGYTF
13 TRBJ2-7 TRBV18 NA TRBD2 TGTGCCAGCTCCCACCCGGGGGGAAGCGAGCAGTACTTC CASSHPGGSEQYF
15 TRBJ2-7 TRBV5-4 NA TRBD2 TGTGCCAGCAGTCGCAGACTAGCGGGGGCCTACGAGCAGTACTTC CASSRRLAGAYEQYF
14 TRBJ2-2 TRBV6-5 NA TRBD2 TGTGCCAGCACATGGGGGGGTCGTACCGGGGAGCTGTTTTTT CASTWGGRTGELFF
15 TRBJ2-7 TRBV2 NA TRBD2 TGTGCCAGCAGTGACCCAGCGGGGGGGCGGTACGAGCAGTACTTC CASSDPAGGRYEQYF
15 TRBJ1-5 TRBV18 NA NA TGTGCCAGCTCTCCGGACACGATAAGCAATCAGCCCCAGCATTTT CASSPDTISNQPQHF
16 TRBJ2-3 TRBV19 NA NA TGTGCCAGTAGTATAGATCGAGGGACTAGCACAGATACGCAGTATTTT CASSIDRGTSTDTQYF